This T cell receptor (beta chain) comes out of a study of shared clonotypes between healthy human individuals. General observations from the study: Clonotypes shared by all four donors outscored non-shared clonotypes in generation probability. A handful of donors showed sharing of around 5% of naive CD4 clonotypes. Sampling used blood alone; tissue repertoires probably differ.

Sequencing was performed with immunoSEQ multiplex PCR; in TCRdb, only in-frame clones are kept and a portion is missing. The sample has 2 million to 3 million clones, 80% to 95% seen once; the top ten hold around 0.4%. J was trimmed by 4 bases and V by 5 bases; bases with no gene match: 10. CDR1 is MDHEN and CDR2 is SYDVKM in the germline V gene. The CDR3 has 15 residues. Points on this clone: Its target is unknown.

This clonotype was sampled from a man between 18 and 35 years old in good health. Some clones in this sample may be carry-over from other donors' samples. Material: naive CD4+ T cells from PBMCs. This sample's subset: CD45RA+ positively selected. This chain connects TRBV28 to TRBJ1-2; TRBD1 aligns across 7 bases. In DNA, the CDR3 is TGTGCCAGCAGTGAACAGGGGTACGCGTTCTATGGCTACACCTTC. Its translation: CASSEQGYAFYGYTF.